This TCR beta chain is drawn from a study of spatial heterogeneity in lung cancer. General study results and limits: Expanded intratumoral alpha and beta TCR counts tracked tumor mutation counts.

TCRdb ran MiXCR on the 5' RACE reads and lists one entry per CDR3 protein. The profile shows over 10,000 distinct CDR3 sequences, 4.5% to 6.5% of them singletons. Sample time point: sample taken at primary tumor resection. Untreated early-stage non-small cell lung cancer patients, over 55 in total, were the donors. CDR1 SGHTA and CDR2 FQGNSA come from the germline V gene. The CDR3 is 13 residues long. After removal of 5 bases from V and 5 bases from J, the junction contained 3 bases not matched to a gene. This clonotype was counted ten times or more. Antigen specificity is unknown. This sample comprised lung tumor tissue, obtained at surgery. This receptor was obtained from a male donor with early-stage non-small cell lung cancer. The chain employs TRBV7-2 and TRBJ2-5; 9 nucleotides match TRBD1. The CDR3 spells CASSGQGKETQYF. Written as DNA, the CDR3 is TGTGCCAGCAGCGGACAGGGGAAGGAGACCCAGTACTTC.